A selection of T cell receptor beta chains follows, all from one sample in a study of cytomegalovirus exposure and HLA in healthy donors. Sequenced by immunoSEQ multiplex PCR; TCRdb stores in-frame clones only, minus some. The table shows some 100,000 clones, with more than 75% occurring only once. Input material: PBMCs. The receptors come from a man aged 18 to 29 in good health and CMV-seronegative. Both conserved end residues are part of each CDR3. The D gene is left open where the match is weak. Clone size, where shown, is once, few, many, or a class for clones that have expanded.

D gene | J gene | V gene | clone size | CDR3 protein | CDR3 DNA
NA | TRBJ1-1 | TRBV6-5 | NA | CASSFFRGLGTEAFF | TGTGCCAGCAGTTTCTTCAGGGGATTAGGCACTGAAGCTTTCTTT
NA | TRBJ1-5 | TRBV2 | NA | CASNTQGFGSNQPQHF | TGTGCCAGCAACACGCAGGGATTTGGAAGCAATCAGCCCCAGCATTTT
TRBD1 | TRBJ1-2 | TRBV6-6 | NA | CASTNPGTGSYGYTF | TGTGCCAGCACCAACCCCGGGACAGGGTCTTATGGCTACACCTTC
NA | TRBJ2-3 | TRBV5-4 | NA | CASSAQLSTDTQYF | TGTGCCAGCAGCGCTCAACTGAGCACAGATACGCAGTATTTT
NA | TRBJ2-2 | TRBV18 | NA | CASSPLAGTNTGELFF | TGTGCCAGCTCACCACTGGCGGGTACGAACACCGGGGAGCTGTTTTTT
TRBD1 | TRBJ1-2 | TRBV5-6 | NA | CASSRGTGDHYGYTF | TGTGCCAGCAGCCGAGGGACAGGGGACCATTATGGCTACACCTTC
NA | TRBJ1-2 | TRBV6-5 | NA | CASSRQGSSYGYTF | TGTGCCAGCAGTCGTCAGGGATCCTCCTATGGCTACACCTTC
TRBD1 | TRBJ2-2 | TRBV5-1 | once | CASSLSDRGRAGELFF | TGCGCCAGCAGCTTGTCGGACAGGGGACGCGCCGGGGAGCTGTTTTTT
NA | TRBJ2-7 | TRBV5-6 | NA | CASSAGLTPYEQYF | TGTGCCAGCAGCGCGGGACTTACACCCTACGAGCAGTACTTC
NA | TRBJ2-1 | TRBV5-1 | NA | CASSLGRATYNEQFF | TGCGCCAGCAGCTTGGGGCGGGCGACGTACAATGAGCAGTTCTTC
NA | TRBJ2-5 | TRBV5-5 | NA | CASSLGPQETQYF | TGTGCCAGCAGCTTGGGGCCGCAAGAGACCCAGTACTTC
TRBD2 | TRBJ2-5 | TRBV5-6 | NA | CASSLEREGVETQYF | TGTGCCAGCAGCTTGGAGCGGGAGGGAGTAGAGACCCAGTACTTC
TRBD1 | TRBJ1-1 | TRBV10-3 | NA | CAVTGVETEAFF | TGTGCCGTGACAGGGGTGGAAACTGAAGCTTTCTTT
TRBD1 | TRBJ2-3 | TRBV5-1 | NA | CASSYSGTGGDTQYF | TGCGCCAGCAGCTACTCCGGGACAGGGGGGGATACGCAGTATTTT
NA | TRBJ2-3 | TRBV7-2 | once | CASSLGEQTQYF | TGTGCCAGCAGCTTAGGCGAACAGACGCAGTATTTT
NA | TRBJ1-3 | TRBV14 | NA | CASSQAGSVHSGNTIYF | TGTGCCAGCAGCCAAGCAGGCTCAGTACACTCTGGAAACACCATATATTTT
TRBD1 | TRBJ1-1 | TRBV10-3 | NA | CASTGGVNTEAFF | TGTGCCTCAACAGGGGGCGTGAACACTGAAGCTTTCTTT
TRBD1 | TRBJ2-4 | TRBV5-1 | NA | CASSPRSGSFTGGSLKNIQYF | TGCGCCAGCAGCCCACGTTCGGGTTCCTTTACAGGGGGCAGTTTGAAAAACATTCAGTACTTC
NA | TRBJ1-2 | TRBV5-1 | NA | CASSLTVGYGYTF | TGCGCCAGCAGCCTTACAGTGGGCTATGGCTACACCTTC
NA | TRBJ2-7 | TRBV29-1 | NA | CSVTYLTGRSYEQYF | TGCAGCGTCACCTACCTGACAGGGAGGTCCTACGAGCAGTACTTC
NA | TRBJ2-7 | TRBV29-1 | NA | CSVELTSSYEQYF | TGCAGCGTTGAACTGACTAGTTCCTACGAGCAGTACTTC
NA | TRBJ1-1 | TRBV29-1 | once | CSGGETEAFF | TGCAGCGGGGGGGAAACTGAAGCTTTCTTT
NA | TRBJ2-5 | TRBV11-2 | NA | CASSLYSGETQYF | TGTGCCAGCAGCTTATACTCGGGGGAGACCCAGTACTTC
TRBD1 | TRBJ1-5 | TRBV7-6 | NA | CASSSRQGVDQPQHF | TGTGCCAGCAGCTCGCGACAGGGTGTCGATCAGCCCCAGCATTTT
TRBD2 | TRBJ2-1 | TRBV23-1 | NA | CASATALAGYNEQFF | TGCGCCAGCGCAACAGCCCTAGCGGGCTACAATGAGCAGTTCTTC
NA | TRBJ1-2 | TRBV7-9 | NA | CASSLETPLYGYTF | TGTGCCAGCAGCTTAGAGACACCACTCTATGGCTACACCTTC
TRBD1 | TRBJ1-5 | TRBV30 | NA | CAWSEGQASNQPQHF | TGTGCCTGGAGCGAGGGACAGGCTAGCAATCAGCCCCAGCATTTT
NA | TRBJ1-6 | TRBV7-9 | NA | CASSPPGGSNSPLHF | TGTGCCAGCAGCCCACCCGGGGGATCTAATTCACCCCTCCACTTT
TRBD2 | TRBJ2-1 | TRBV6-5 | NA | CASSVLAGGYNEQFF | TGTGCCAGCAGTGTGCTAGCGGGAGGGTACAATGAGCAGTTCTTC
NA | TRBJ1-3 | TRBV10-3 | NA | CAIREDTSSGNTIYF | TGTGCCATCAGAGAGGACACATCCTCTGGAAACACCATATATTTT
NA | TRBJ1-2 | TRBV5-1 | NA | CASSFDSRPRTNYGYTF | TGCGCCAGCAGTTTCGACAGCCGACCCAGAACTAACTATGGCTACACCTTC
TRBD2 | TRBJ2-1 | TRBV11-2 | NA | CASSWGLAGGPNTYNEQFF | TGTGCCAGCAGCTGGGGACTAGCGGGAGGGCCGAATACCTACAATGAGCAGTTCTTC
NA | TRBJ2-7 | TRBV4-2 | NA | CASSPGLGNYEQYF | TGTGCCAGCAGCCCCGGACTGGGTAACTACGAGCAGTACTTC
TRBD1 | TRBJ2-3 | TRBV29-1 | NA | CSAARTGLETDTQYF | TGCAGCGCCGCGCGGACAGGGTTGGAAACAGATACGCAGTATTTT
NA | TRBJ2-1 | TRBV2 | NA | CASEEGGLDYNEQFF | TGTGCCAGTGAAGAGGGGGGGCTGGACTACAATGAGCAGTTCTTC
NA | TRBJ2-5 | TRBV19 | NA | CASGGGLGETQYF | TGTGCCAGTGGAGGAGGGTTGGGGGAGACCCAGTACTTC
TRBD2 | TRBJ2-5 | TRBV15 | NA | CATSRGGGDGETQYF | TGTGCCACCAGCAGAGGCGGGGGTGATGGGGAGACCCAGTACTTC
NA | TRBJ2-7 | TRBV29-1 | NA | CSVEDTGQTYEQYF | TGCAGCGTTGAAGATACAGGACAAACCTACGAGCAGTACTTC
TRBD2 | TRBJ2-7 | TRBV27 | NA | CASRSGGAPYEQYF | TGTGCCAGCCGTAGCGGGGGGGCCCCCTACGAGCAGTACTTC
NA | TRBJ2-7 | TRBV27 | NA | CASSLVRQSEQYF | TGTGCCAGCAGTTTGGTGCGGCAGAGCGAGCAGTACTTC
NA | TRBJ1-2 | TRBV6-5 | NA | CASSYSAGSLYGYTF | TGTGCCAGCAGTTACTCGGCAGGATCTCTCTATGGCTACACCTTC
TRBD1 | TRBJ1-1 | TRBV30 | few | CAWSVGTDTEAFF | TGTGCCTGGAGTGTAGGGACAGACACTGAAGCTTTCTTT
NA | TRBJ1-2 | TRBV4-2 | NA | CASSTYGGSDGYTF | TGTGCCAGCAGTACATACGGGGGTAGCGATGGCTACACCTTC
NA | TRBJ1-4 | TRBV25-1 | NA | CASSANPREKLFF | TGTGCCAGCAGTGCCAACCCGAGGGAAAAACTGTTTTTT
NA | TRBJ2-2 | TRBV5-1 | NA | CASSLFTIANTGELFF | TGCGCCAGCAGCTTGTTTACCATAGCGAACACCGGGGAGCTGTTTTTT
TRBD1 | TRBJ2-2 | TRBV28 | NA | CASSFWTGDTGELFF | TGTGCCAGCAGTTTTTGGACAGGGGACACCGGGGAGCTGTTTTTT
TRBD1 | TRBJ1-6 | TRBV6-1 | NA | CASSLTGEASPLHF | TGTGCCAGCAGTTTGACAGGGGAGGCTTCACCCCTCCACTTT
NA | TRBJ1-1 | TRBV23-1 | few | CASSQPQEAFF | TGCGCCAGCAGTCAACCCCAAGAAGCTTTCTTT